Below are 27 T cell receptor beta chains sequenced from a single sample in a study of blood T cell repertoires in COVID-19. TCRdb keeps only in-frame clones here, not all; method: immunoSEQ multiplex PCR. This table holds roughly 130,000 clones, around 80% found once. Specimen: peripheral blood. Receptors originate from a man in his 70s with acute or convalescent COVID-19.

The chain recombines TRBV9 with TRBJ2-3, with 11 bases that match TRBD2. The CDR3 runs 16 residues. Losses at the gene ends were 0 bases for V and 5 bases for J; bases not matched to a gene: 5. Germline V gives CDR1 SGDLS, CDR2 YYNGEE. This CDR3 is CASSVVPSGGIDTQYF. CDR3 nucleotide sequence: TGTGCCAGCAGCGTAGTTCCTAGCGGGGGGATAGATACGCAGTATTTT.

CDR3 loop: CASSQSSGSGKLFF. In DNA form, the CDR3 reads TGTGCCAGCAGCCAATCATCCGGCAGCGGAAAACTGTTTTTT. The chain carries TRBV16 and TRBJ1-4; no reliable D call. The germline CDR1 and CDR2 sequences are KGHSY and FQNENV. Trimming stripped 0 bases from V and 10 bases from J, with 12 bases between. This CDR3 has 14 amino acids.

V and J are TRBV10-2 and TRBJ2-5; possible D gene TRBD2, 5 bases. CDR1 is WSHSY and CDR2 is SAAADI in the germline V gene. This CDR3 is 14 amino acids long. Trimming left V 5 bases short and J 2 bases short, with 12 bases between. The CDR3 spells CASSIGRRQETQYF. The CDR3 DNA reads TGCGCCAGCAGTATAGGACGGAGGCAAGAGACCCAGTACTTC.

About this clone: One end of the junction fails to match germline, which may point to a read error. This rearrangement joins TRBV19 to TRBJ1-5, with no clear D. The CDR3 is 14 residues long. CDR1 and CDR2 from the germline V gene are LNHDA and SQIVND (reference sequence). Written as DNA, the CDR3 is TGTGCCAGTAGTATAGACATGGCCAATCGGCCCCAGCATTTT. This codes for CASSIDMANRPQHF.

The V and J genes are TRBV4-2 and TRBJ2-3; TRBD2 agrees at 7 bases. Germline CDR1 reads LGHNA; CDR2 reads YNFKEQ. With V trimmed by 3 bases and J by 2 bases, 8 bases remained unmatched. This CDR3 has 16 residues. The CDR3 loop is CASSQRPGTNTDTQYF. For the CDR3, the DNA is TGTGCCAGCAGCCAGAGGCCTGGGACTAACACAGATACGCAGTATTTT.

This clone was counted only a few times. The chain's CDR3 is CASSLAQGDYEQYF. CDR3 nucleotides: TGTGCCAGCAGCTTAGCACAGGGTGACTACGAGCAGTACTTC. The rearrangement joins TRBV7-9 to TRBJ2-7; D perhaps matches TRBD1 (6 bases). Trimming stripped 0 bases from V and 3 bases from J, with 9 bases between. CDR3 length equals 14 residues. CDR1 is SEHNR and CDR2 is FQNEAQ in the germline V gene (reference sequence).

This rearrangement joins TRBV7-8 to TRBJ2-3; weak D call: TRBD2 (6 bases). The CDR3 extends over 14 amino acids. The germline CDR1 and CDR2 sequences are SGHVS and FQNEAQ. Deletions cut 6 bases from V and 2 bases from J, with 12 bases between. The CDR3 reads CASRREGLTDTQYF. The CDR3 nucleotides are TGTGCCAGCAGGAGAGAGGGACTCACAGATACGCAGTATTTT.

This clone was observed a few times. This CDR3 is CAWGLPGGAGAKNIQYF. The CDR3 DNA is TGTGCCTGGGGCCTCCCCGGGGGGGCGGGAGCCAAAAACATTCAGTACTTC. V and J are TRBV30 and TRBJ2-4; 8 nucleotides match TRBD2. The CDR3 is made up of 17 amino acids. The V gene's germline CDR1 is GTSNPN and CDR2 SVGIG (reference sequence). Trimming removed 5 bases from V and 0 bases from J; junction bases left unmatched: 12.

This chain joins TRBV6-1 and TRBJ2-7; TRBD2 matches 8 bases. Per germline, CDR1 MNHNS and CDR2 SASEGT. V lost 2 bases to trimming and J lost 0 bases; unmatched junction nucleotides: 15. CDR3 length equals 19 residues. DNA for the CDR3: TGTGCCAGCAGTGAAATACGCAGCGGGGGATCGATTTTCTCCTACGAGCAGTACTTC. Protein sequence: CASSEIRSGGSIFSYEQYF.

This clone was counted only a few times. The chain is built from TRBV7-2 and TRBJ2-1; 7 nucleotides match TRBD2. V dropped 5 bases and J dropped 8; count of bases not matched to a gene: 12. The CDR3 runs to 15 residues. Germline V gene lookup returns CDR1 SGHTA and CDR2 FQGNSA. The DNA for the CDR3 is TGTGCCAGCAGCCCCGGCGGCGGGGGAGGCGATGAGCAGTTCTTC. Amino acids: CASSPGGGGGDEQFF. The complete variable domain, with remaining parts taken from reference TRBV7-2 and TRBJ2-1, reads GAGVSQSPSNKVTEKGKDVELRCDPISGHTALYWYRQSLGQGLEFLIYFQGNSAPDKSGLPSDRFSAERTGGSVSTLTIQRTQQEDSAVYLCASSPGGGGGDEQFFGPGTRLTVL.

In its sample, this clone was seen a few times. V and J are TRBV7-3 and TRBJ2-1; 8 bases align to TRBD2. With V trimmed by 5 bases and J by 3 bases, 3 bases remained unmatched. The length of the CDR3 is 14 residues. Germline CDR1 SGHTA, CDR2 FQGTGA. The CDR3: CASSQTSDYNEQFF. CDR3 nucleotides: TGTGCCAGCAGCCAGACTAGCGACTACAATGAGCAGTTCTTC. The full variable domain, with the rest looked up from reference TRBV7-3 and TRBJ2-1, is GAGVSQTPSNKVTEKGKYVELRCDPISGHTALYWYRQSLGQGPEFLIYFQGTGAADDSGLPNDRFFAVRPEGSVSTLKIQRTERGDSAVYLCASSQTSDYNEQFFGPGTRLTVL.

The chain recombines TRBV5-4 with TRBJ2-3; D gene ambiguous. The CDR3 extends over 15 amino acids. V lost 0 bases, J lost 4 bases, and 12 bases lay in between. Germline CDR1 is SGHNT and CDR2 is YYREEE (reference sequence). The CDR3 sequence is CASSLEAAESDTQYF. The CDR3 DNA reads TGTGCCAGCAGCTTGGAGGCGGCAGAATCAGATACGCAGTATTTT.

V and J are TRBV30 and TRBJ1-3; tentative D call: TRBD1 (6 bases). The CDR3 runs to 12 residues. Germline V gene data show CDR1 as GTSNPN and CDR2 as SVGIG (reference sequence). Trimming pared 5 bases from V and 5 bases from J, leaving 10 bases between. The CDR3 coding sequence is TGTGCCTGGGAACAGGGTCGAAACACCATATATTTT. Its translation is CAWEQGRNTIYF.

In nucleotides, the CDR3 is TGTGCCAGCAGTTCGCGCCCTGACAGGGCCGGCTATGGCTACACCTTC. It is translated as CASSSRPDRAGYGYTF. The rearrangement joins TRBV27 to TRBJ1-2; 7 bases agree with TRBD1. The J segment lost 4 bases and the V segment lost 4 bases, leaving 12 bases of the junction unmatched. Germline lookup yields CDR1 MNHEY and CDR2 SMNVEV (reference sequence). The CDR3 totals 16 residues.

The rearrangement links TRBV15 to TRBJ1-3; D gene uncertain. Trimming took off 0 bases at V and 3 bases at J, with 12 bases between the two ends. The CDR3 is 16 amino acids. The germline CDR1 and CDR2 sequences are LNHNV and YYDKDF (reference sequence). The CDR3 sequence: CATSRDLAGGGNTIYF. The CDR3 bases are TGTGCCACCAGCAGAGATCTAGCGGGCGGTGGAAACACCATATATTTT.

As to this clone: The same CDR3 can be traced to other DNA sequences in this sample. The chain links TRBV5-1 to TRBJ2-7; possible D gene TRBD1, 6 bases. V was trimmed by 0 bases and J by 1 base, leaving 8 bases between them. Germline V lookup: CDR1 SGHRS, CDR2 YFSETQ. The CDR3 has 14 residues. DNA of the CDR3: TGCGCCAGCAGCTTGGGGACAGCGTCCTACGAGCAGTACTTC. This codes for CASSLGTASYEQYF.

About this clone: An end of the junction does not agree with germline; a read error may underlie this. The V call is TRBV7-9, the J call TRBJ2-3, with a possible D match to TRBD1 (5 bases). The CDR3 is 16 residues long. Germline lookup yields CDR1 SEHNR and CDR2 FQNEAQ (reference sequence). CDR3 amino acids: CVSSLGASAGTDTQYF. The CDR3 DNA sequence: TGTGTCAGCAGCTTAGGGGCGTCCGCAGGCACAGATACGCAGTATTTT. The full variable domain, with the rest looked up from reference TRBV7-9 and TRBJ2-3, is DTGVSQNPRHKITKRGQNVTFRCDPISEHNRLYWYRQTLGQGPEFLTYFQNEAQLEKSRLLSDRFSAERPKGSFSTLEIQRTEQGDSAMYLCVSSLGASAGTDTQYFGPGTRLTVL.

This chain uses TRBV28 with TRBJ2-7, with D unclear. In germline, CDR1 is MDHEN, CDR2 SYDVKM. The CDR3 loop spans 14 amino acids. Trimming removed 0 bases from V and 3 bases from J, with 9 bases in between. This CDR3 is CASSLWAGYYEQYF. DNA for the CDR3: TGTGCCAGCAGTTTATGGGCAGGATACTACGAGCAGTACTTC.

The chain carries TRBV15 and TRBJ1-2; TRBD1 agrees at 9 bases. This CDR3 spans 15 amino acids. Germline V lookup: CDR1 LNHNV, CDR2 YYDKDF (reference sequence). The J segment lost 5 bases and the V segment lost 1 base, leaving 5 bases of the junction unmatched. The CDR3 region is CATSRGGQGRYGYTF. In DNA, the CDR3 is TGTGCCACCAGCAGAGGGGGACAGGGACGGTATGGCTACACCTTC.

This clone appeared once. The chain recombines TRBV27 with TRBJ1-6, with 7 bases fitting TRBD1. With 0 bases clipped from V and 9 bases from J, the junction kept 8 bases outside the gene matches. Germline V CDR1 and CDR2: MNHEY, SMNVEV (reference sequence). This CDR3 contains 16 residues. CDR3 bases: TGTGCCAGCAGTTTATCCCCGACAGGGTCGAGTTCACCCCTCCACTTT. This sequence encodes CASSLSPTGSSSPLHF.

This clone was seen a handful of times. J is TRBJ2-1 and V is TRBV5-4; 9 bases match TRBD1. V shed 1 base, J shed 3 bases, and the junction held 5 bases outside the gene matches. Germline V gene data show CDR1 as SGHNT and CDR2 as YYREEE (reference sequence). This CDR3 has 16 amino acids. CDR3 loop: CASSLPPGQGYNEQFF. CDR3 bases: TGTGCCAGCAGCTTGCCCCCGGGACAGGGCTACAATGAGCAGTTCTTC.

The chain has TRBV2 and TRBJ2-5, with D possibly TRBD1 on 6 matching bases. V lost 4 bases, J lost 5 bases, and 23 bases lay in between. The CDR3 totals 17 residues. CDR1 and CDR2 (germline): SNHLY, FYNNEI. CDR3 region: CASSVAAGERFRETQYF. CDR3 nucleotide sequence: TGTGCCAGCAGTGTGGCTGCAGGGGAGCGATTTCGGGAGACCCAGTACTTC.

The chain is built from TRBV20-1 and TRBJ1-2; the D is unclear. Germline assignment: CDR1 DFQATT and CDR2 SNEGSKA (reference sequence). This CDR3 has 12 amino acids. V dropped 3 bases and J dropped 6 bases, with 11 bases sitting between them. The CDR3 DNA reads TGCAGTGCTAGTGACCTAACGAATGGCTACACCTTC. Protein product: CSASDLTNGYTF.

This clone was seen many times. The J gene is TRBJ1-2, the V gene TRBV4-1; a possible D gene is TRBD1 (6 bases). This CDR3 has 18 residues. Germline CDR1 MGHRA, CDR2 YSYEKL. The V gene lost 7 bases and the J gene lost 1 base, with 25 bases spanning the gap. The CDR3 loop reads CASMPSPGQTFSNYGYTF. CDR3 bases: TGCGCCAGCATGCCGTCACCGGGACAAACCTTTAGTAACTATGGCTACACCTTC.

The V gene is TRBV7-9, the J gene TRBJ2-3, with D hard to call. Germline-derived CDR1 and CDR2 are SEHNR and FQNEAQ (reference sequence). V was cut by 3 bases and J by 0 bases, with 7 bases left in between. There are 14 residues in the CDR3. The CDR3: CASSLIQSTDTQYF. CDR3 nucleotide sequence: TGTGCCAGCAGCTTGATTCAGAGCACAGATACGCAGTATTTT.

This clone was seen only once. This chain uses TRBV7-2 with TRBJ2-7; 12 bases align to TRBD2. V lost 4 bases to trimming and J lost 4 bases; unmatched junction nucleotides: 5. From germline, CDR1 is SGHTA and CDR2 FQGNSA. The CDR3 is made up of 15 amino acids. CDR3 sequence reads: CASSSLAGGQYEQYF. The CDR3 nucleotides read TGTGCCAGCAGCTCCCTAGCGGGGGGGCAATACGAGCAGTACTTC.

The chain's CDR3 is CSVAPGTGGIEQFF. The CDR3 region has the DNA TGCAGCGTTGCACCCGGGACAGGGGGGATTGAGCAGTTCTTC. The chain has TRBV29-1 and TRBJ2-1; 11 bases are a match to TRBD1. The CDR3 totals 14 residues. CDR1 and CDR2 (germline): SQVTM, ANQGSEA. The J segment lost 9 bases and the V segment lost 4 bases, leaving 8 bases of the junction unmatched.